This is a list of T cell receptor beta chains from one sample in a study of CD8+CD57+ T cells in acquired aplastic anemia. Using its own MiXCR run on the reads, TCRdb lists one record per CDR3 protein. The table includes some 200,000 distinct CDR3 sequences, roughly 45% detected once. The sample taken for sequencing was sorted CD4+, CD8+, or CD8+CD57+ T cells (not recorded which) from PBMCs. Source of these receptors: a human donor with aplastic anemia. The CDR3 runs from the conserved cysteine through the conserved F or W. The D gene is left open where the match is weak. Size is omitted from some rows. Given values are once, few, many or a class for expanded clones.

d_call: NA; v_call: TRBV10-3; j_call: TRBJ1-1; clone_size: NA; cdr3_nt: TGTGCCATCAGTGAGATCCCTGGGGGCACGAGGGGCCCTGAAGCTTTCTTT; cdr3_aa: CAISEIPGGTRGPEAFF
d_call: NA; v_call: TRBV7-6; j_call: TRBJ2-7; clone_size: NA; cdr3_nt: TGTGCCAGCAGCTTATTTGAGGTTGAGGCCAAAAACTACGAGCAGTACTTC; cdr3_aa: CASSLFEVEAKNYEQYF
d_call: TRBD1; v_call: TRBV6-1; j_call: TRBJ2-5; clone_size: NA; cdr3_nt: TGTGCCATCAGCGGGACAGGGGGTTTCCAAGAGACCCAGTACTTC; cdr3_aa: CAISGTGGFQETQYF
d_call: NA; v_call: TRBV6-1; j_call: TRBJ2-7; clone_size: many; cdr3_nt: TGTGCCAGCAGTGAAGAGGGCGGCGGGGCCTTCTCCCTGGACTTC; cdr3_aa: CASSEEGGGAFSLDF
d_call: NA; v_call: TRBV9; j_call: TRBJ2-1; clone_size: many; cdr3_nt: TGTGCCAGCAGCCGTAGAGGGAGCAATGAGCAGTTCTTC; cdr3_aa: CASSRRGSNEQFF
d_call: TRBD1; v_call: TRBV29-1; j_call: TRBJ2-7; clone_size: NA; cdr3_nt: TGCAGCGTCAGGGACAGCCGCTCCTACGAGCAGTACTTC; cdr3_aa: CSVRDSRSYEQYF
d_call: NA; v_call: TRBV13; j_call: TRBJ1-1; clone_size: many; cdr3_nt: TGTGCCAGCAGCTTAAGAGGGGCGCGGATGACTGAAGCTTTCTTT; cdr3_aa: CASSLRGARMTEAFF
d_call: NA; v_call: TRBV28; j_call: TRBJ1-5; clone_size: NA; cdr3_nt: TGTGCCAGCACTCCCCTCGATCTTGGGGTCAATCAGCCCCAGCATTTT; cdr3_aa: CASTPLDLGVNQPQHF
d_call: NA; v_call: TRBV24-1; j_call: TRBJ1-5; clone_size: NA; cdr3_nt: TGTGCCACCAGTGATTTAGGCTGGCCCCAGCATTTT; cdr3_aa: CATSDLGWPQHF
d_call: TRBD1; v_call: TRBV20-1; j_call: TRBJ2-5; clone_size: NA; cdr3_nt: TGCAGTGCAAGGATTCGGGACAGGGGCACTGAAGAGACCCAGTACTTC; cdr3_aa: CSARIRDRGTEETQYF
d_call: TRBD2; v_call: TRBV7-9; j_call: TRBJ2-7; clone_size: NA; cdr3_nt: TGTGCCAGCAGCTTTTTACCCGCGGGGGGAAACTACGAGCAGTACTTC; cdr3_aa: CASSFLPAGGNYEQYF
d_call: TRBD1; v_call: TRBV19; j_call: TRBJ2-7; clone_size: NA; cdr3_nt: TGTGCCAGCACTGACAGGGCGGGCTCCTACGAGCAGTACTTC; cdr3_aa: CASTDRAGSYEQYF
d_call: NA; v_call: TRBV20-1; j_call: TRBJ2-3; clone_size: few; cdr3_nt: TGCGGTGCTAGAGGTTGGCGGCTCGACACAGACACGCAGTATTTT; cdr3_aa: CGARGWRLDTDTQYF
d_call: TRBD1; v_call: TRBV6-2/TRBV6-3; j_call: TRBJ1-6; clone_size: NA; cdr3_nt: TGTGCCAGCAGTTGGGACAGGGTTCACGCCTCCTATAATTCACCCCTCCACTTT; cdr3_aa: CASSWDRVHASYNSPLHF
d_call: NA; v_call: TRBV10-3; j_call: TRBJ2-3; clone_size: NA; cdr3_nt: TGTGCCACCAGTGATCCAGGGTGGTACACAGATACGCAGTATTTT; cdr3_aa: CATSDPGWYTDTQYF
d_call: NA; v_call: TRBV2; j_call: TRBJ1-5; clone_size: many; cdr3_nt: TGTGCCAGCGGGGGGGAGACTAGCAATCAGCCCCAGCATTTT; cdr3_aa: CASGGETSNQPQHF
d_call: TRBD2; v_call: TRBV7-2; j_call: TRBJ2-3; clone_size: NA; cdr3_nt: TGTGCCAGCATCACCCCCCTAGCGGTATTCACAGATACGCAGTATTTT; cdr3_aa: CASITPLAVFTDTQYF
d_call: TRBD1; v_call: TRBV5-1; j_call: TRBJ2-1; clone_size: NA; cdr3_nt: TGCGCCAGCGATACAGGGGCCTACAATGAGCAGTTCTTC; cdr3_aa: CASDTGAYNEQFF
d_call: NA; v_call: TRBV6-2/TRBV6-3; j_call: TRBJ2-4; clone_size: many; cdr3_nt: TGTGCCAGCAGCTTGGCCAGGGAGAACATTCAGTACTTC; cdr3_aa: CASSLARENIQYF
d_call: TRBD1; v_call: TRBV20-1; j_call: TRBJ1-1; clone_size: many; cdr3_nt: TGCAGTGCTAGCCCGACAGGGATTAACACTGAAGCTTTCTTT; cdr3_aa: CSASPTGINTEAFF
d_call: TRBD1; v_call: TRBV29-1; j_call: TRBJ2-1; clone_size: NA; cdr3_nt: TGCAGCGTTGATAGCAACCGGGACAGGGACTACAATGAGCAGTTCTTC; cdr3_aa: CSVDSNRDRDYNEQFF
d_call: NA; v_call: TRBV6-5; j_call: TRBJ1-1; clone_size: NA; cdr3_nt: TGTGCCAGCAGTTTATACAGGGCCGCGAACACTGAAGCTTTCTTT; cdr3_aa: CASSLYRAANTEAFF
d_call: NA; v_call: TRBV30; j_call: TRBJ1-4; clone_size: NA; cdr3_nt: TGTGCCTGGAGTGGGGGGGATGCAACTAATGAAAAACTGTTTTTT; cdr3_aa: CAWSGGDATNEKLFF
d_call: TRBD1; v_call: TRBV19; j_call: TRBJ1-1; clone_size: NA; cdr3_nt: TGTGCCACCTCGACAGGGATGAACACTGAAGCTTTCTTT; cdr3_aa: CATSTGMNTEAFF
d_call: NA; v_call: TRBV7-2; j_call: TRBJ1-3; clone_size: NA; cdr3_nt: TGTGCCACCCCAGGCCGGGACACTGCGGCAAACACCATATATTTT; cdr3_aa: CATPGRDTAANTIYF
d_call: NA; v_call: TRBV20-1; j_call: TRBJ1-1; clone_size: many; cdr3_nt: TGCAGTGCTAGAGACATCCAGAGGAGGACTGAAGCTTTCTTT; cdr3_aa: CSARDIQRRTEAFF
d_call: NA; v_call: TRBV12-3/TRBV12-4; j_call: TRBJ2-7; clone_size: NA; cdr3_nt: TGTGCCAGCAGTTTAGGTGGGGACACCCCCTACGAGCAGTACTTC; cdr3_aa: CASSLGGDTPYEQYF